The 22 T cell receptor beta chains given below trace back to one sample, sequenced in a study of cytomegalovirus exposure and HLA in healthy donors. PCR employed 60 Vbeta and 13 Jbeta primers. The protocol was immunoSEQ multiplex PCR, while the TCRdb copy is restricted to in-frame clones and leaves out a portion. The table shows 90,000 to 110,000 clones, with about four fifths occurring only once. The sequenced sample consisted of PBMCs. These receptors originate from a man in his forties in good health and CMV-seronegative.

This clone was picked up a small number of times. The chain employs TRBV7-9 and TRBJ2-1, with D perhaps matching TRBD1 (6 bases). Trimming left V 6 bases short and J 2 bases short, with 17 bases between. Germline CDR1 and CDR2: SEHNR and FQNEAQ (reference sequence). The length of the CDR3 is 16 residues. The CDR3 nucleotides are TGTGCCAGCAGACATAGGAGCAGGGGCCCCTACAATGAGCAGTTCTTC. Its protein is CASRHRSRGPYNEQFF.

The chain carries TRBV6-1 and TRBJ2-7; the D is unclear. The CDR3 length is 14 residues. Germline CDR1 is MNHNS and CDR2 is SASEGT. The ends were cut back, 1 base at V and 1 base at J, with 8 bases in the middle. The CDR3 DNA reads TGTGCCAGCAGTGAAGTGAAGAGGTCCTACGAGCAGTACTTC. This codes for CASSEVKRSYEQYF.

The chain has TRBV7-9 and TRBJ2-7; tentatively, D is TRBD1 (5 bases). The germline V gene has CDR1 SEHNR and CDR2 FQNEAQ (reference sequence). The CDR3 loop spans 14 amino acids. Trimming took off 8 bases at V and 0 bases at J, with 14 bases between the two ends. In DNA form, the CDR3 reads TGTGCCAGCGGAAAAACAGGTGTCTCCTACGAGCAGTACTTC. Translated: CASGKTGVSYEQYF.

This chain links TRBV6-4 with TRBJ2-1; D possibly corresponds to TRBD2 (6 bases). Looked up from germline, CDR1 is MRHNA and CDR2 is SNTAGT. The V and J ends lost 0 bases and 3 bases respectively, with 6 bases between them. The CDR3 has 14 residues. CDR3 in DNA: TGTGCCAGCAGTGACTCGACTAGCTACAATGAGCAGTTCTTC. The encoded protein is CASSDSTSYNEQFF.

Concerning this clone itself: Relative to the germline gene, one junction end is altered; a read error may explain this. The genes are TRBV5-8 and TRBJ2-2; D is uncertain. This CDR3 contains 12 residues. Germline V gives CDR1 SGHTS, CDR2 YDEGEE. CDR3 in amino acids: CASGLNSGELFF. The CDR3 DNA reads TGTGCCAGCGGCCTCAACAGCGGGGAGCTGTTTTTT. The full variable domain, in which reference TRBV5-8 and TRBJ2-2 provide the parts outside the CDR3, is EAGVTQSPTHLIKTRGQQATLRCSPISGHTSVYWYQQALGLGLQFLLWYDEGEERNRGNFPPRFSGRQFPNYSSELNVNALELEDSALYLCASGLNSGELFFGEGSRLTVL.

The V and J genes are TRBV7-6 and TRBJ2-2; TRBD2 agrees at 12 bases. Germline V gene sequence: CDR1 SGHVS, CDR2 FNYEAQ. CDR3 size: 18 residues. V shed 0 bases, J shed 7 bases, and the junction held 9 bases outside the gene matches. This CDR3 reads CASSLALASGRANGELFF. The CDR3 DNA reads TGTGCCAGCAGCTTAGCCCTCGCTAGCGGGAGGGCCAACGGGGAGCTGTTTTTT.

The chain couples TRBV5-6 to TRBJ2-1; possible D gene TRBD1, 6 bases. The CDR3 extends over 15 amino acids. V shed 3 bases and J shed 1 base, with 11 bases lying between them. Germline V gene sequence: CDR1 SGHDT, CDR2 YYEEEE. Here the CDR3 reads CASSYKDRSYNEQFF. CDR3 nucleotide sequence: TGTGCCAGCAGCTACAAAGACAGGTCCTACAATGAGCAGTTCTTC.

The chain couples TRBV7-2 to TRBJ2-1; 9 positions match TRBD1. The CDR3 spans 14 residues. Germline V gene sequence: CDR1 SGHTA, CDR2 FQGNSA. V lost 3 bases, J lost 12 bases, and 9 bases stayed unmatched. The CDR3 loop reads CASSLTGGYTGQFF. CDR3 nucleotides: TGTGCCAGCAGCTTGACAGGGGGGTACACTGGGCAGTTCTTC.

The chain uses TRBV10-3 and TRBJ1-2; 10 nucleotides agree with TRBD1. CDR3 length: 14 amino acids. V was clipped by 4 bases and J by 6 bases; unmatched bases: 5. CDR1 and CDR2 from the germline V gene are ENHRY and SYGVKD. The CDR3 spells CAISASGTGDGYTF. The CDR3 nucleotides read TGTGCCATCAGTGCCTCCGGGACAGGGGATGGCTACACCTTC.

The J gene is TRBJ2-7, the V gene TRBV4-3, with D perhaps TRBD1 (5 bases). V was trimmed by 0 bases and J by 7 bases, leaving 10 bases between them. The germline CDR1 and CDR2 sequences are LGHNA and YSLEER. The CDR3 is 13 residues long. CDR3 coding DNA: TGCGCCAGCAGCCAAGACAGGGTAGGGGAGCAGTACTTC. Protein sequence: CASSQDRVGEQYF.

This chain connects TRBV2 to TRBJ1-1; D is unresolved. Germline CDR1 SNHLY, CDR2 FYNNEI. The CDR3 has 14 amino acids. The V end was cut by 4 bases, the J end by 1 base, with 10 bases between. The CDR3 region has the DNA TGTGCCAGCAGTGTTTCTCGGGGGAACACTGAAGCTTTCTTT. Protein: CASSVSRGNTEAFF.

The V and J genes are TRBV7-9 and TRBJ1-5; D may be TRBD1 (6 bases). V was pared by 1 base and J by 0 bases, with 16 bases between. From germline, CDR1 is SEHNR and CDR2 FQNEAQ (reference sequence). The CDR3 totals 18 residues. The CDR3 protein is CASSLGHLTGNSNQPQHF. The CDR3 nucleotides read TGTGCCAGCAGCTTAGGGCACTTGACAGGCAATAGCAATCAGCCCCAGCATTTT. The entire variable domain, with the rest obtained from reference TRBV7-9 and TRBJ1-5, is as follows: DTGVSQNPRHKITKRGQNVTFRCDPISEHNRLYWYRQTLGQGPEFLTYFQNEAQLEKSRLLSDRFSAERPKGSFSTLEIQRTEQGDSAMYLCASSLGHLTGNSNQPQHFGDGTRLSIL.

The gene calls are TRBV7-2 and TRBJ1-5, with a tentative D call TRBD1 (5 bases). Germline CDR1 and CDR2: SGHTA and FQGNSA. Trimming left V 7 bases short and J 4 bases short, with 8 bases between. The CDR3 contains 12 residues. CDR3 DNA: TGTGCCAGCACCAGGGCTAATCAGCCCCAGCATTTT. Translation: CASTRANQPQHF.

This clone appeared a few times. The J gene is TRBJ2-4, the V gene TRBV5-8; D is unresolved. The CDR3 length is 14 residues. Germline V gives CDR1 SGHTS, CDR2 YDEGEE. V gave up 6 bases and J gave up 0 bases, with 10 bases separating them. The CDR3 DNA sequence: TGTGCCAGCACCCGGGTAGTAGCCAAAAACATTCAGTACTTC. It specifies CASTRVVAKNIQYF.

The chain has TRBV7-2 and TRBJ2-2; D is undetermined. This CDR3 region has 16 residues. Trimming took 1 base from V and 1 from J, leaving 10 bases between them. Germline V gene sequence: CDR1 SGHTA, CDR2 FQGNSA. CDR3 in amino acids: CASSLDAALNTGELFF. The CDR3 DNA reads TGTGCCAGCAGCTTAGATGCGGCTTTGAACACCGGGGAGCTGTTTTTT.

The chain is built from TRBV28 and TRBJ1-4; possibly TRBD1 for D (6 bases). Per germline, CDR1 MDHEN and CDR2 SYDVKM. The ends were cut back, 5 bases at V and 0 bases at J, with 16 bases in the middle. The CDR3 consists of 17 residues. The CDR3 is CASSPLQGSATNEKLFF. CDR3 nucleotides: TGTGCCAGCAGTCCTTTACAGGGCTCTGCAACTAATGAAAAACTGTTTTTT.

V is TRBV5-1 and J is TRBJ2-3; D might be TRBD2 (6 bases). Germline V gene lookup returns CDR1 SGHRS and CDR2 YFSETQ. Trimming removed 10 bases at V and 4 bases at J, with 16 bases between. CDR3 length: 13 residues. CDR3 loop: CAVGGAGPDTQYF. The CDR3 DNA sequence: TGCGCCGTGGGCGGGGCCGGGCCAGATACGCAGTATTTT.

The chain carries TRBV19 and TRBJ2-3; 9 nucleotides align to TRBD1. With V trimmed by 6 bases and J by 7 bases, 14 bases remained unmatched. The germline CDR1 and CDR2 sequences are LNHDA and SQIVND (reference sequence). This CDR3 has 16 residues. CDR3 amino acids: CASSLPPGTGFHTQYF. CDR3 DNA: TGTGCCAGTAGCCTACCCCCCGGGACAGGGTTTCATACGCAGTATTTT.

The gene calls are TRBV4-1 and TRBJ2-7, with TRBD1 matching 9 bases. Germline assignment: CDR1 MGHRA and CDR2 YSYEKL. J lost 6 bases, V lost 1 base, and 7 bases had no gene match. The CDR3 covers 15 residues. The CDR3 sequence: CASSQGYRGLGEQYF. The CDR3 coding sequence is TGCGCCAGCAGCCAAGGCTACAGGGGGCTCGGCGAGCAGTACTTC.

This chain joins TRBV10-3 and TRBJ1-2; a weak D match, TRBD1 (5 bases). The V gene's germline CDR1 is ENHRY and CDR2 SYGVKD. This CDR3 is 14 amino acids long. Trimming stripped 7 bases from V and 1 base from J, with 13 bases between. For the CDR3, the DNA is TGTGCCATCAACAAGGGCCAGGGTAACTATGGCTACACCTTC. Amino acid sequence: CAINKGQGNYGYTF.

This clone was observed a few times. V and J are TRBV4-3 and TRBJ2-1, with 7 bases matching TRBD2. J lost 0 bases, V lost 0 bases, and 2 bases had no gene match. Germline V CDR1 and CDR2: LGHNA, YSLEER. The CDR3 length is 16 residues. CDR3 coding DNA: TGCGCCAGCAGCCAAGAGGGGGGGAGCTCCTACAATGAGCAGTTCTTC. Translation gives CASSQEGGSSYNEQFF.

The V call is TRBV6-6, the J call TRBJ2-7; 11 bases agree with TRBD2. This CDR3 has 16 residues. Germline trimming cut 0 bases from V and 3 bases from J; bases unmatched to any gene: 4. Germline CDR1 MNHNY, CDR2 SVGAGI (reference sequence). DNA of the CDR3: TGTGCCAGCAGTTACTCGACTAGCGGGGACCTCTACGAGCAGTACTTC. This sequence encodes CASSYSTSGDLYEQYF.